This T cell receptor beta chain derives from a study of beta chain features in type 1 diabetes. Germline-derived CDR1 and CDR2 are MNHEY and SVGAGI. Deletions cut 5 bases from V and 4 bases from J, with 6 bases between. CDR3 size: 11 residues. Every bit of the isolated RNA underwent reverse transcription, so sequencing read expressed TCRB transcripts. Measured with immunoSEQ multiplex PCR; TCRdb has only the in-frame clones, and not every one. The sample holds 220,000 or so clones, 68% seen once. The V call is TRBV6-5, the J call TRBJ2-7; D not resolved. The clonotype was recovered from a man aged 25 to 40 in good health. The sequencing input was naive CD4+ T cells from blood. CDR3: CASSQRYEQYF. For the CDR3, the DNA is TGTGCCAGCAGTCAGAGGTACGAGCAGTACTTC.